The next 23 T cell receptor beta chains were all read from a single sample in a study of shared clonotypes between healthy human individuals. Sequencing used immunoSEQ multiplex PCR; TCRdb keeps in-frame clones, though not all of them. The sample holds roughly 2 million clones, almost 96% seen once. Sample: naive CD4+ T cells sorted from blood. Described subset: CD45RA+ positively selected. The receptor source for this set is a man aged 18 to 29 in good health.

This rearrangement joins TRBV9 to TRBJ2-2, with a tentative D call TRBD2 (5 bases). The ends were cut back, 0 bases at V and 4 bases at J, with 16 bases in the middle. CDR3 length: 17 amino acids. Per the germline V gene, CDR1 is SGDLS and CDR2 is YYNGEE. The CDR3 region is CASSVGVGGTATGELFF. The CDR3 region has the DNA TGTGCCAGCAGCGTAGGAGTCGGAGGTACGGCCACCGGGGAGCTGTTTTTT.

The V and J genes are TRBV18 and TRBJ1-5, with no clear D. Germline CDR1 reads KGHSH; CDR2 reads LQKENI. This CDR3 has 15 amino acids. Trimming took off 4 bases at V and 6 bases at J, with 16 bases between the two ends. The CDR3 nucleotides read TGTGCCAGCTCACAAGGGTGGGGTGGCTCTCAGCCCCAGCATTTT. This gives the protein CASSQGWGGSQPQHF.

The chain couples TRBV9 to TRBJ2-2; 7 bases match TRBD1. In germline, CDR1 is SGDLS, CDR2 YYNGEE. The CDR3 consists of 15 residues. V gave up 0 bases and J gave up 4 bases; unmatched junction bases: 3. CDR3 DNA: TGTGCCAGCAGCGTAGATCCAGGGGGCACCGGGGAGCTGTTTTTT. It codes for CASSVDPGGTGELFF.

The CDR3: CASSGPDRGNTIYF. CDR3 sequence (DNA): TGTGCCAGCAGCGGACCCGACAGGGGAAACACCATATATTTT. V gene TRBV5-4 combines with J gene TRBJ1-3, with D tentatively TRBD1 (6 bases). Germline CDR1 reads SGHNT; CDR2 reads YYREEE (reference sequence). Trimming stripped 4 bases from V and 4 bases from J, with 12 bases between. The CDR3 covers 14 residues.

The J gene is TRBJ2-1, the V gene TRBV10-3, with D tentatively TRBD2 (5 bases). Between the trimmed V and J ends, which lost 8 bases and 6 bases, there was a span of 11 bases. From germline, CDR1 is ENHRY and CDR2 SYGVKD. The CDR3 runs to 12 residues. CDR3 nucleotides: TGTGCCATCGTAACGGCGGGCAATGAGCAGTTCTTC. It specifies CAIVTAGNEQFF.

The chain has TRBV7-2 and TRBJ2-5; D not resolved. The V end lost 2 bases, the J end lost 5 bases, and 9 bases lay between the germline ends. The CDR3 is 13 amino acids. From germline, CDR1 is SGHTA and CDR2 FQGNSA. DNA for the CDR3: TGTGCCAGCAGCTTACTAGTGTGGGAGACCCAGTACTTC. Protein: CASSLLVWETQYF.

The V call is TRBV7-3, the J call TRBJ2-5, with 9 bases lining up with TRBD2. The ends lost 0 bases at V and 1 base at J; junction bases unmatched: 3. Germline V gene data show CDR1 as SGHTA and CDR2 as FQGTGA. This CDR3 region has 16 residues. The CDR3 spells CASSLTSGGSQETQYF. The CDR3 DNA is TGTGCCAGCAGCTTAACTAGCGGGGGCTCCCAAGAGACCCAGTACTTC.

This chain connects TRBV19 to TRBJ1-4; 8 bases map to TRBD1. V lost 5 bases to trimming and J lost 6 bases; unmatched junction nucleotides: 8. The CDR3 sequence is 15 residues long. CDR1 and CDR2 (germline): LNHDA, SQIVND (reference sequence). CDR3 in DNA: TGTGCCAGTAGTGTTACCGGGACAGGAGATGAAAAACTGTTTTTT. This translates into CASSVTGTGDEKLFF.

The V call is TRBV11-2, the J call TRBJ2-5; no clear D gene. V lost 1 base, J lost 2 bases, and 11 bases lay in between. The V gene's germline CDR1 is SGHAT and CDR2 FQNNGV. The CDR3 totals 15 residues. The DNA of the CDR3 is TGTGCCAGCAGCTTAGGACACCCTACACAAGAGACCCAGTACTTC. It is translated as CASSLGHPTQETQYF.

The chain has TRBV27 and TRBJ1-5, with D tentatively TRBD1 (5 bases). Germline CDR1 is MNHEY and CDR2 is SMNVEV (reference sequence). The CDR3 length is 17 residues. The ends were cut back, 3 bases at V and 1 base at J, with 16 bases in the middle. The CDR3 bases are TGTGCCAGCAGTTTGGGGACCGGGGCCCCCAGCAATCAGCCCCAGCATTTT. Amino acid sequence: CASSLGTGAPSNQPQHF.

The V gene is TRBV7-8, the J gene TRBJ2-7; no definite D call. The CDR3 has 14 amino acids. Germline loops: CDR1 SGHVS, CDR2 FQNEAQ. Trimming took off 0 bases at V and 4 bases at J, with 10 bases between the two ends. CDR3 nucleotides: TGTGCCAGCAGCTTAGCTCGGGCCCAGTACGAGCAGTACTTC. Translating it yields CASSLARAQYEQYF. Filled out from reference TRBV7-8 and TRBJ2-7, the complete variable domain reads GAGVSQSPRYKVAKRGQDVALRCDPISGHVSLFWYQQALGQGPEFLTYFQNEAQLDKSGLPSDRFFAERPEGSVSTLKIQRTQQEDSAVYLCASSLARAQYEQYFGPGTRLTVT.

This clone is a singleton in its sample. The sample carries other DNA sequences with the same CDR3. The CDR3 is CASVERAGTDTQYF. In DNA, the CDR3 is TGTGCCAGCGTGGAAAGGGCTGGCACAGATACGCAGTATTTT. The V gene is TRBV6-6, the J gene TRBJ2-3, with D unresolved. Germline V gene data show CDR1 as MNHNY and CDR2 as SVGAGI (reference sequence). The V end was cut by 8 bases, the J end by 1 base, with 13 bases between. This CDR3 comprises 14 residues.

To note about this clone: In the same sample, other DNA sequences code for this CDR3. The chain carries TRBV5-1 and TRBJ2-1; 12 nucleotides agree with TRBD1. V shed 4 bases, J shed 7 bases, and the junction held 3 bases outside the gene matches. This CDR3 is built from 14 residues. Germline values: CDR1 SGHRS, CDR2 YFSETQ. The CDR3 reads CASSLGQGANEQFF. In DNA form, the CDR3 reads TGCGCCAGCAGCCTGGGACAGGGGGCTAATGAGCAGTTCTTC.

This sequence joins TRBV10-3 and TRBJ2-7; TRBD1 is a possible D gene (5 bases). Germline CDR1 ENHRY, CDR2 SYGVKD. The V and J ends lost 5 bases and 1 base respectively, with 12 bases between them. The CDR3 is 14 residues long. In DNA, the CDR3 is TGTGCCATCAGTAGACAGTCTTTATCCTACGAGCAGTACTTC. Protein sequence: CAISRQSLSYEQYF.

CDR3 in amino acids: CASSLEAGGNTEAFF. CDR3 nucleotides: TGCGCCAGCAGCTTGGAGGCGGGTGGGAACACTGAAGCTTTCTTT. The chain employs TRBV5-1 and TRBJ1-1; D unresolved. With 0 bases removed from V and 1 base from J, the gap between germline ends came to 10 bases. Germline CDR1 and CDR2: SGHRS and YFSETQ. This CDR3 has 15 amino acids.

As concerns this clone: A junction boundary mismatches the germline segment, possibly from a read error. This sequence joins TRBV5-1 and TRBJ2-3; 7 nucleotides match TRBD2. Per germline, CDR1 SGHRS and CDR2 YFSETQ. This CDR3 comprises 13 residues. The CDR3 sequence is CASSPGGGTATTF. CDR3 nucleotide sequence: TGCGCCAGCAGCCCGGGCGGGGGAACCGCTACGACTTTT.

The V call is TRBV7-2, the J call TRBJ2-7; tentative D call: TRBD2 (7 bases). The CDR3 sequence is 15 residues long. The germline V and J ends were trimmed by 1 base and 0 bases, with 10 bases remaining between them. Germline V lookup: CDR1 SGHTA, CDR2 FQGNSA. CDR3: CASSLGGGRSYEQYF. DNA for the CDR3: TGTGCCAGCAGCTTAGGCGGGGGCCGCTCCTACGAGCAGTACTTC.

The chain has TRBV5-5 and TRBJ2-3, with 9 bases aligning to TRBD1. Germline CDR1 reads SGHKS; CDR2 reads YYEKEE (reference sequence). This CDR3 is built from 17 residues. The trim removed 3 bases at V and 1 base at J, leaving 9 bases unmatched. The CDR3, as DNA: TGTGCCAGCAGCTGGGCTCCGGGACAGGGACGCACAGATACGCAGTATTTT. Translating it yields CASSWAPGQGRTDTQYF. Variable domain in full (rest from reference TRBV5-5 and TRBJ2-3): DAGVTQSPTHLIKTRGQQVTLRCSPISGHKSVSWYQQVLGQGPQFIFQYYEKEERGRGNFPDRFSARQFPNYSSELNVNALLLGDSALYLCASSWAPGQGRTDTQYFGPGTRLTVL.

The chain recombines TRBV7-2 with TRBJ2-2; TRBD2 aligns across 12 bases. J was trimmed by 0 bases and V by 5 bases; bases with no gene match: 10. CDR1 SGHTA and CDR2 FQGNSA come from the germline V gene. This CDR3 region has 19 residues. CDR3 amino acids: CASSTWGGTSGSNTGELFF. For the CDR3, the DNA is TGTGCCAGCAGCACCTGGGGTGGGACTAGCGGGTCGAACACCGGGGAGCTGTTTTTT.

Remarks on this clone: Additional DNA sequences in this sample encode the identical CDR3. CDR3 sequence reads: CASSLGTGAYEQYF. In DNA form, the CDR3 reads TGTGCCAGCAGCTTAGGGACAGGGGCCTACGAGCAGTACTTC. The rearrangement joins TRBV11-2 to TRBJ2-7, with 9 bases aligning to TRBD1. V trimming: 1 base; J trimming: 2 bases; junction bases outside the gene matches: 0. Germline V gene sequence: CDR1 SGHAT, CDR2 FQNNGV. CDR3 length: 14 amino acids. The complete variable domain, with remaining parts taken from reference TRBV11-2 and TRBJ2-7, reads EAGVAQSPRYKIIEKRQSVAFWCNPISGHATLYWYQQILGQGPKLLIQFQNNGVVDDSQLPKDRFSAERLKGVDSTLKIQPAKLEDSAVYLCASSLGTGAYEQYFGPGTRLTVT.

The CDR3 reads CASSTGPASDTQYF. Here the CDR3 DNA reads TGTGCCAGCAGTACGGGACCAGCCTCAGATACGCAGTATTTT. This chain connects TRBV6-1 to TRBJ2-3, with D perhaps assigned TRBD1 or TRBD2 (5 bases each). Trimming shortened V by 5 bases and J by 4 bases, and 13 bases separated the two germline ends. Looked up from germline, CDR1 is MNHNS and CDR2 is SASEGT. The CDR3 covers 14 residues.

This clone was picked up one time. The J gene is TRBJ1-2, the V gene TRBV9; D ambiguous. The CDR3 consists of 14 residues. CDR1 and CDR2 (germline): SGDLS, YYNGEE. V lost 5 bases and J 8 bases, leaving 19 bases between the germline ends. DNA for the CDR3: TGTGCCAGCAGTGCCGCGGTAGGAGGTGGGGGCTACACCTTC. This codes for CASSAAVGGGGYTF.

This clone was seen only once. The chain couples TRBV27 to TRBJ2-7; D may be TRBD1 or TRBD2 (6 bases each). The CDR3 runs to 12 residues. Germline V gene lookup returns CDR1 MNHEY and CDR2 SMNVEV (reference sequence). V was pared by 2 bases and J by 8 bases, with 10 bases between. CDR3 sequence reads: CASSLTGGKQYF. In nucleotides, the CDR3 is TGTGCCAGCAGTTTAACCGGGGGCAAGCAGTACTTC.